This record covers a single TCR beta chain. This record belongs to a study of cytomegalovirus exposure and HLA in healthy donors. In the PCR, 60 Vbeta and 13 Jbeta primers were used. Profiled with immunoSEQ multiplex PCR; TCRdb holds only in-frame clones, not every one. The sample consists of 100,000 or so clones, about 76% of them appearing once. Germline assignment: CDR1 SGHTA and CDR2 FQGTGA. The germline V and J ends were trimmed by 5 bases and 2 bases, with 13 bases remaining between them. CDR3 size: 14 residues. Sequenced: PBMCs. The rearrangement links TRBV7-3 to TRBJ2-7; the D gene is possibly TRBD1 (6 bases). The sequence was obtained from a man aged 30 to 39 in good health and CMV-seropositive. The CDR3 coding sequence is TGTGCCAGCAGCGCAGGGGTAGGGACCTACGAGCAGTACTTC. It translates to CASSAGVGTYEQYF.